This T cell receptor (beta chain) is drawn from a study of T-cell reconstitution after alpha-beta-depleted transplantation in children. Germline assignment: CDR1 SNHLY and CDR2 FYNNEI. V was clipped by 7 bases and J by 7 bases, with 11 bases between them. The CDR3 sequence is 12 residues long. Preparing the TCRbeta library involved the use of unique molecular identifiers. MiXCR, run by TCRdb on the PCR reads, gives a single entry per CDR3 protein. In the table there are approximately 270,000 distinct CDR3 sequences, roughly 9.5% of which are singletons. The rearrangement uses TRBV2 and TRBJ2-1; D is perhaps TRBD2 (6 bases). This receptor was obtained from a human donor who donated a stem cell graft to a child with SCID. The sequencing here drew on PBMCs from the stem cell graft donor, taken from the stem cell graft. The CDR3 reads CASTRAGNEQFF. For the CDR3, the DNA is TGTGCCAGCACCCGGGCGGGAAATGAGCAGTTCTTC.